A selection of T cell receptor beta chains follows, all from one sample in a study of control samples from healthy donors and cancer patients. TCRdb's copy holds only in-frame clones and misses some; the assay was immunoSEQ multiplex PCR. Altogether 90,000 to 150,000 clones are present, 87% being singletons, with the ten largest covering over 10%. Material: blood. These receptor sequences come from a man aged 25 to 45 in good health. Both conserved end residues are part of each CDR3. Fields, in order: V gene, J gene, clone size, D gene, CDR3 DNA, CDR3 protein. A D gene is named only where the DNA matches it firmly. Clone size appears in some rows only: once, few, many, or a class for an expanded clone.

TRBV2	TRBJ1-2	-	TRBD1	TGTGCCAGCAGTGAGAAGCAGGGGGCCTTGGGGGATGGCTACACCTTC	CASSEKQGALGDGYTF
TRBV30	TRBJ1-1	-	-	TGTGCCTGGGGAAGGGGTAGAGACACTGAAGCTTTCTTT	CAWGRGRDTEAFF
TRBV11-2	TRBJ1-5	-	-	TGTGCCAGCAGCTTAAGCCCGGTTAATCAGCCCCAGCATTTT	CASSLSPVNQPQHF
TRBV6-5	TRBJ2-2	once	-	TGTGCCAGCAGTTACGGGGGGCCCAACACCGGGGAGCTGTTTTTT	CASSYGGPNTGELFF
TRBV12-3/TRBV12-4	TRBJ1-1	-	-	TGTGCCAGCCCGGGGAACACTGAAGCTTTCTTT	CASPGNTEAFF
TRBV10-1	TRBJ1-1	-	-	TGCGCCAGCAGGTCCGAGGCGGGCACTGAAGCTTTCTTT	CASRSEAGTEAFF
TRBV2	TRBJ1-6	-	TRBD1	TGTGCCAGCGCCCTTGAGGGACAGAATAATTCACCCCTCCACTTT	CASALEGQNNSPLHF
TRBV7-3	TRBJ2-2	once	-	TGTGCCAGCAGCTTAACGGTCACCGGGGAGCTGTTTTTT	CASSLTVTGELFF
TRBV2	TRBJ1-5	-	-	TGTGCCAGCCTACAGGGCGTCAATCAGCCCCAGCATTTT	CASLQGVNQPQHF
TRBV5-1	TRBJ1-2	-	TRBD1	TGCGCCAGCAGCTTAGGGGACAGCAACTATGGCTACACCTTC	CASSLGDSNYGYTF
TRBV19	TRBJ1-6	-	-	TGTGCCAGTAGTATAGGAAGGCCAGGGATCTCCTATAATTCACCCCTCCACTTT	CASSIGRPGISYNSPLHF
TRBV6-5	TRBJ2-1	-	TRBD2	TGTGCCAGCAGATTAGCGGGGGGTAACAATGAGCAGTTCTTC	CASRLAGGNNEQFF
TRBV3-1/TRBV3-2	TRBJ2-6	-	-	TGTGCCAGCAGTCGGGGATACTCTGGGGCCAACGTCCTGACTTTC	CASSRGYSGANVLTF
TRBV19	TRBJ2-1	-	-	TGTGCCAGTAGTATACTCCTCCAGGGCGATGAGCAGTTCTTC	CASSILLQGDEQFF
TRBV30	TRBJ1-3	once	-	TGTGCCTGGAGTGTAGGGGGAAACACCATATATTTT	CAWSVGGNTIYF
TRBV12-3/TRBV12-4	TRBJ2-5	-	-	TGTGCCAGCTCCTACAGGGATGGCGAGACCCAGTACTTC	CASSYRDGETQYF
TRBV15	TRBJ2-3	-	TRBD1	TGTGCCACCAGCAGAGAGGGACAGCCCACAGATACGCAGTATTTT	CATSREGQPTDTQYF
TRBV5-6	TRBJ1-6	-	TRBD1	TGTGCCAGCAGCTTATGGACAGGGGGCGCCGGGGTTGATTCACCCCTCCACTTT	CASSLWTGGAGVDSPLHF
TRBV5-6	TRBJ1-2	-	-	TGTGCCAGCAGCTTAATGTCGCGAGAAACCTTC	CASSLMSRETF